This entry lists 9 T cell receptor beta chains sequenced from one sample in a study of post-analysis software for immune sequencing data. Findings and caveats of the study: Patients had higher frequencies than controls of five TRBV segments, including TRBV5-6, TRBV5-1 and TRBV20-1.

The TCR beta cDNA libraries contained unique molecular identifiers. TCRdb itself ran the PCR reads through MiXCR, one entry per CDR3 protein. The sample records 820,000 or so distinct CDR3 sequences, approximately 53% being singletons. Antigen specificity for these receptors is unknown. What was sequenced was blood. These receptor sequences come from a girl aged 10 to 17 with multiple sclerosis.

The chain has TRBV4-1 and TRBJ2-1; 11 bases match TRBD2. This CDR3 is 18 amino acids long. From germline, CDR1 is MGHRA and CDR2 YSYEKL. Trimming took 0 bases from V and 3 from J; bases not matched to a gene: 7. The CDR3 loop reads CASSQDPILAGGYNEQFF. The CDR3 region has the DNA TGCGCCAGCAGCCAAGATCCCATTCTAGCGGGAGGCTACAATGAGCAGTTCTTC.

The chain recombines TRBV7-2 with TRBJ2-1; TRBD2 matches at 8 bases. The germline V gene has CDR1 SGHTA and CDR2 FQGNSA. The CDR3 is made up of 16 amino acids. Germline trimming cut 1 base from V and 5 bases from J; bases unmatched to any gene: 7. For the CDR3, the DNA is TGTGCCAGCAGCTTAGTTGGGACTAGAACTAACAATGAGCAGTTCTTC. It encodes CASSLVGTRTNNEQFF.

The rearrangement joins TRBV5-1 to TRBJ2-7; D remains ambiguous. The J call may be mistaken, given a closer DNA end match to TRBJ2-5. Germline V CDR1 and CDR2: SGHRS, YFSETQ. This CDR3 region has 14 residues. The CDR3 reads CASSPGPLSETQYF. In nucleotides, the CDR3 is TGCGCCAGCAGCCCCGGCCCCTTATCGGAGACCCAGTACTTC.

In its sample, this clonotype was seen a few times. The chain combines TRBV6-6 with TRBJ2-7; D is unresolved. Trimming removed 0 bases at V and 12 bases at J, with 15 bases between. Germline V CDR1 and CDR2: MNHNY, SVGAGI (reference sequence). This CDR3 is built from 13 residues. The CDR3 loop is CASSYSTGPTVYF. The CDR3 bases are TGTGCCAGCAGTTACTCGACCGGGCCCACCGTGTACTTC.

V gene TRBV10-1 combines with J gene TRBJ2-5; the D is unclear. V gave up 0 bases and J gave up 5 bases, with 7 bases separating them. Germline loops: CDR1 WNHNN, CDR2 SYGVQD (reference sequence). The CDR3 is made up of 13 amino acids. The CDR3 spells CASSESGTETQYF. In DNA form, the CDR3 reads TGCGCCAGCAGTGAGTCGGGTACCGAGACCCAGTACTTC.

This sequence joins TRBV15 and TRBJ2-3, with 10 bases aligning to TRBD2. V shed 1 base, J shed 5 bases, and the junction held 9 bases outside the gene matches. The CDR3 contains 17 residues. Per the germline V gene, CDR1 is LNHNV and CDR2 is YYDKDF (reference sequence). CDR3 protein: CATSRGAGGRGGDTQYF. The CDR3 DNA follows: TGTGCCACCAGCAGAGGAGCGGGAGGGCGAGGTGGAGATACGCAGTATTTT.

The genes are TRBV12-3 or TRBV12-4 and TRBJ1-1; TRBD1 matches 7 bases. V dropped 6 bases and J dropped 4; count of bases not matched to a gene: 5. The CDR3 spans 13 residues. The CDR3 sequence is CASRLQGITEAFF. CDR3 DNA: TGTGCCAGCAGGCTACAGGGGATCACTGAAGCTTTCTTT.

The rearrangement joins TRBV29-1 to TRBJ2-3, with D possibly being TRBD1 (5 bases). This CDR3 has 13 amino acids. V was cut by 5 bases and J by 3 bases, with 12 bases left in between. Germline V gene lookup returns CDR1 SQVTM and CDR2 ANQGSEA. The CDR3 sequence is CSVQGRVTDTQYF. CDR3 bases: TGCAGCGTTCAAGGCAGGGTGACAGATACGCAGTATTTT.

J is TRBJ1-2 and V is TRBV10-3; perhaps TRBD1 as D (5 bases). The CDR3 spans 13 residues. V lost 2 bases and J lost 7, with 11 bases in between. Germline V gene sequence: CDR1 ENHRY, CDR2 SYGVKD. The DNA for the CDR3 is TGTGCCATCAGTGAGGCGGGGCGGGGTGGCTACACCTTC. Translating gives CAISEAGRGGYTF.